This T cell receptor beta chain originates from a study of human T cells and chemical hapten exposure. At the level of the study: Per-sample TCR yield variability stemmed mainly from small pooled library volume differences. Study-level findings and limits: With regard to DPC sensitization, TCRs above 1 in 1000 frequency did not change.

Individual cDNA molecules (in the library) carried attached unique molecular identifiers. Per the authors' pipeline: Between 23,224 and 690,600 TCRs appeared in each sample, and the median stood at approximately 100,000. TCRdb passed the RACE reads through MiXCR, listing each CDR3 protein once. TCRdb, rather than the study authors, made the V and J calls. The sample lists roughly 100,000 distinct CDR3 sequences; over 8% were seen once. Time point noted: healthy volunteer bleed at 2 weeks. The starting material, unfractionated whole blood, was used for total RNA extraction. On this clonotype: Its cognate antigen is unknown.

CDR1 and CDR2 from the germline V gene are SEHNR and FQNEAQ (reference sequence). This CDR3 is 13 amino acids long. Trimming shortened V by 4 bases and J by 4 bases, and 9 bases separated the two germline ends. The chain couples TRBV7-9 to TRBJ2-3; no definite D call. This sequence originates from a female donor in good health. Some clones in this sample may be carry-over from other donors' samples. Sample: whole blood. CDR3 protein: CASSSESPDTQYF. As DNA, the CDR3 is TGTGCCAGCAGCTCCGAGTCTCCAGATACGCAGTATTTT.